This paragraph covers one T cell receptor (beta chain) sequence. One entry per CDR3 protein, called by TCRdb with MiXCR from the RT-PCR reads. The sample lists roughly 3,000 distinct CDR3 sequences, roughly 84% seen once, with 2.5% to 3% in the top ten. This specimen comes from a study of yellow fever vaccine responses in identical twins. This CDR3 region has 15 residues. The V gene's germline CDR1 is LGHDT and CDR2 YNNKEL (reference sequence). J lost 5 bases, V lost 4 bases, and 8 bases had no gene match. This clonotype was obtained from a woman younger than 35 who received the yellow fever vaccine. The chain joins TRBV3-1 to TRBJ2-1, with 7 bases identical to TRBD2. This sample comprised T cells from blood (PBMCs), unsorted or a sorted subset (not recorded which), obtained before or after yellow fever vaccination (not recorded which). The CDR3 protein is CASSPRSGPDNEQFF. CDR3 sequence (DNA): TGTGCCAGCAGCCCCCGTAGCGGGCCCGACAATGAGCAGTTCTTC.